The 8 T cell receptor beta chains in this list originate from one sample, sequenced in a study of shared clonotypes between healthy human individuals. Assay: immunoSEQ multiplex PCR; the TCRdb copy retains only in-frame clones and omits some. Counted here are 2,500,000 or so clones, roughly nine tenths occurring once; the ten biggest clones make up about 0.13%. What was sequenced was naive CD4+ T cells sorted from blood. Subset meaning: CD45RA+ positively selected. The receptor set was obtained from a man younger than 35 in good health.

Concerning this clone: This sample also contains other DNA sequences that code for the same CDR3. V gene TRBV30 combines with J gene TRBJ1-5; D not certain. CDR1 is GTSNPN and CDR2 is SVGIG in the germline V gene (reference sequence). The CDR3 contains 13 residues. V lost 0 bases to trimming and J lost 0 bases, with 3 bases between them. CDR3 nucleotide sequence: TGTGCCTGGAGTGTTTATAGCAATCAGCCCCAGCATTTT. It encodes CAWSVYSNQPQHF.

Written as DNA, the CDR3 is TGTGCCAGCCAGATCTGGGAAGGGGATAATTCACCCCTCCACTTT. It encodes CASQIWEGDNSPLHF. The chain recombines TRBV6-1 with TRBJ1-6, with a weak D call TRBD1 (5 bases). Germline CDR1 is MNHNS and CDR2 is SASEGT. The V end was cut by 8 bases, the J end by 5 bases, with 16 bases between. This CDR3 comprises 15 residues.

Turning to this clone: Other DNA sequences within the sample encode an identical CDR3. The genes are TRBV19 and TRBJ2-1; 9 bases are a match to TRBD1. From germline, CDR1 is LNHDA and CDR2 SQIVND (reference sequence). The V and J ends lost 7 bases and 7 bases, in that order; junction bases with no gene match: 8. The length of the CDR3 is 14 residues. CDR3 DNA sequence: TGTGCCAGTAACCCTGGACAGGGGATGAATGAGCAGTTCTTC. Translation gives CASNPGQGMNEQFF.

The V and J genes are TRBV5-1 and TRBJ2-5, with no clear D. The length of the CDR3 is 12 residues. Germline V CDR1 and CDR2: SGHRS, YFSETQ. Trimming removed 7 bases at V and 1 base at J, with 8 bases between. CDR3 DNA: TGCGCCAGCCAAAGGTTCCAAGAGACCCAGTACTTC. Translated, it gives CASQRFQETQYF.

This clone was counted between two and nine times. Other DNA sequences from this sample encode an identical CDR3 as well. The V call is TRBV10-1, the J call TRBJ2-3; D ambiguous. Germline CDR1 WNHNN, CDR2 SYGVQD (reference sequence). This CDR3 spans 12 amino acids. Trimming cost V 4 bases and J 0 bases, with 2 bases left between them. The CDR3 is CASSGSTDTQYF. The CDR3 bases are TGCGCCAGCAGTGGGAGCACAGATACGCAGTATTTT.

The genes are TRBV6-5 and TRBJ2-3, with D unresolved. The ends were cut back, 6 bases at V and 5 bases at J, with 6 bases in the middle. The CDR3 is made up of 11 amino acids. Germline CDR1 and CDR2: MNHEY and SVGAGI. The CDR3, as DNA: TGTGCCAGCAGCCATTTAGATACGCAGTATTTT. It codes for CASSHLDTQYF.

The chain employs TRBV19 and TRBJ2-7, with TRBD1 matching over 10 bases. CDR1 and CDR2 from the germline V gene are LNHDA and SQIVND (reference sequence). The CDR3 runs to 16 residues. V was clipped by 4 bases and J by 2 bases; unmatched bases: 8. The CDR3 reads CASSTYTGTGAYEQYF. DNA for the CDR3: TGTGCCAGTAGTACGTACACCGGGACAGGGGCCTACGAGCAGTACTTC.

The V call is TRBV18, the J call TRBJ2-7; D perhaps matches TRBD1 (6 bases). CDR3 length equals 12 residues. Looked up from germline, CDR1 is KGHSH and CDR2 is LQKENI. V shed 3 bases and J shed 5 bases, with 8 bases lying between them. The CDR3 here is CASSPGADEQYF. The CDR3 DNA reads as TGTGCCAGCTCACCGGGGGCCGACGAGCAGTACTTC.